The clone carrying this TCR beta chain showed up just a few times. Its specificity is unknown. These data come from a study of blood T cells in healthy people across ages. Regarding the study as a whole: Percentage of naive T cells showed a strong correlation with TCR beta diversity.

A sample-barcoded 5' primer and a J-beta primer mix were used in a second PCR of about 6 to 12 cycles. TCRdb called the 5' RACE reads again in MiXCR, with one record for every CDR3 protein. This table has around 1.5 million distinct CDR3 sequences, about 35% appearing once. This CDR3 is built from 16 residues. CDR1 is SGDLS and CDR2 is YYNGEE in the germline V gene. With 1 base clipped from V and 1 base from J, the junction kept 7 bases outside the gene matches. The sequence derives from a woman in her 30s in good health. Sequencing input: blood. This rearrangement joins TRBV9 to TRBJ1-1; 7 bases match TRBD1. The CDR3 loop is CASSVTGAVGNTEAFF. In nucleotides, the CDR3 is TGTGCCAGCAGCGTAACAGGGGCGGTAGGGAACACTGAAGCTTTCTTT.